This T cell receptor beta chain was sequenced in a study of blood T cells in healthy people across ages. CDR3 length: 18 residues. CDR1 and CDR2 (germline): SGHRS, YFSETQ. Trimming removed 3 bases from V and 2 bases from J; junction bases left unmatched: 11. The use of a sample-barcoded 5' primer and a J-beta primer mix characterized a second PCR of roughly 6 to 11 cycles. TCRdb ran MiXCR on the 5' RACE reads and lists one entry per CDR3 protein. This repertoire shows about 1,400,000 distinct CDR3 sequences, roughly 40% found once; its top ten account for 6.5% to 10%. This clonotype was seen a few times.

Input material: blood. The chain employs TRBV5-1 and TRBJ1-2; 12 bases agree with TRBD1. This clonotype was sampled from a woman between 18 and 30 years old in good health. CDR3 nucleotide sequence: TGCGCCAGCAGCTCCCCCTGGGGGACAGGGGGCTTGAACTATGGCTACACCTTC. It encodes CASSSPWGTGGLNYGYTF.